The clone carrying this TCR beta chain came up many times. Its antigen remains unknown. Treatment indicated: PENTA 11 planned treatment interruption arm or continuous ART arm. At least 24 weeks of at least three-drug ART, in children 2 to 15 years. The sample comes from a study of HIV-infected children after antiretroviral therapy interruption. For the study at large: Children were on planned treatment interruption or continuous treatment. Recorded EBV and CMV exposure existed for most children. Notes on the study in general: By the end of treatment interruption, naive CD4+ clonality (Gini) increased.

Trimming removed 6 bases at V and 1 base at J, with 9 bases between. Germline V lookup: CDR1 MDHEN, CDR2 SYDVKM. The CDR3 runs to 13 residues. The TCR library was built from RNA with a 3' RACE protocol and unique molecular identifiers. Each CDR3 protein gets one entry after TCRdb re-called the 3' RACE reads with MiXCR. This table holds 40,000 to 50,000 distinct CDR3 sequences, around 4.5% found once. This clonotype originated in a pool of human donors with HIV. The sequenced sample was CD45RA+ CD4+ T cells from PBMCs, pooled from several time points, obtained from a donor given antiretroviral therapy, either interrupted or continuous. Subset of the sample: naive CD4+ CD45RA+ CD45RO- T cells. This rearrangement joins TRBV28 to TRBJ1-1; D gene unclear. Here the CDR3 DNA reads TGTGCCAGCAGCTTAACATGGAACACTGAAGCTTTCTTT. It is translated as CASSLTWNTEAFF.